A selection of T cell receptor beta chains follows, all from one sample in a study of control samples from healthy donors and cancer patients. Sequencing was performed with immunoSEQ multiplex PCR; in TCRdb, only in-frame clones are kept and a portion is missing. The sample includes around 200,000 clones, roughly 91% of them seen just once. Specimen: blood. Receptor source: a woman in her twenties or thirties in good health. CDR3s include the opening cysteine and the closing phenylalanine or tryptophan. The order of the fields is D gene, V gene, clone size, J gene, CDR3 DNA, CDR3 protein. D genes are given only for firm matches. Clone size is shown for a subset of rows, as once, few, many or a class of expanded clone.

-	TRBV6-6	-	TRBJ2-7	TGTGCCAGCAGTTACTCCGACAGGTCTTTCGAGCAGTACTTC	CASSYSDRSFEQYF
TRBD1	TRBV6-4	-	TRBJ2-1	TGTGCCAGCAGTGCGGGACAGAATGAGCAGTTCTTC	CASSAGQNEQFF
-	TRBV4-1	-	TRBJ1-5	TGCGCCAGCAGCCAAGCCAGCAATCAGCCCCAGCATTTT	CASSQASNQPQHF
-	TRBV6-5	-	TRBJ1-1	TGTGCCAGCAACTACCGGGGGAACACTGAAGCTTTCTTT	CASNYRGNTEAFF
-	TRBV6-1	-	TRBJ1-4	TGTGCCAGCAGTGAATATGGCAGAACTAATGAAAAACTGTTTTTT	CASSEYGRTNEKLFF
TRBD1	TRBV7-8	-	TRBJ1-5	TGTGCCAGCAGGACCAGGGGGGGGCGTAGCAATCAGCCCCAGCATTTT	CASRTRGGRSNQPQHF
-	TRBV2	-	TRBJ2-1	TGTGCCAGACGACAGCACAATGAGCAGTTCTTC	CARRQHNEQFF
-	TRBV15	-	TRBJ2-6	TGTGCCACCAGGATGAGGGGCTCTGGGGCCAACGTCCTGACTTTC	CATRMRGSGANVLTF
-	TRBV28	-	TRBJ2-1	TGTGCCAGCAGTCCCTGGGGGGAGGGGGCCAATGAGCAGTTCTTC	CASSPWGEGANEQFF
-	TRBV4-3	once	TRBJ2-3	TGCGCCAGCAGCCAAGTCGGCGGGAAGGATACGCAGTATTTT	CASSQVGGKDTQYF
TRBD1	TRBV5-8	-	TRBJ2-7	TGTGCCAGCAGCGACCGGGACAGATTCTCCTACGAGCAGTACTTC	CASSDRDRFSYEQYF
TRBD2	TRBV9	-	TRBJ2-3	TGTGCCAGCAGCGTACCTAGGACTAGCTTGTTGGGTGATACGCAGTATTTT	CASSVPRTSLLGDTQYF
-	TRBV7-8	-	TRBJ1-3	TGTGCCAGCAGCTTAGGGCAGGGCTCTGGAAACACCATATATTTT	CASSLGQGSGNTIYF
-	TRBV7-2	-	TRBJ2-7	TGTGCCAGCAGCCGGACAAGCTACGAGCAGTACTTC	CASSRTSYEQYF
-	TRBV3-1/TRBV3-2	-	TRBJ1-6	TGTGCCAGCAGCCAAGATTTCCGGGCTTCACCCCTCCACTTT	CASSQDFRASPLHF
TRBD2	TRBV6-2/TRBV6-3	once	TRBJ2-1	TGTGCCAGCAGTTATCAGGCTAGCGGAAACTATGAGCAGTTCTTC	CASSYQASGNYEQFF
TRBD1	TRBV19	-	TRBJ2-7	TGTGCCAGTAGTATGGGCGGGACAGGTACCTACGAGCAGTACTTC	CASSMGGTGTYEQYF
-	TRBV6-5	once	TRBJ1-1	TGTGCCAGCGAGCCCAGGGGTCTGAACACTGAAGCTTTCTTT	CASEPRGLNTEAFF